This TCR beta chain was identified during a study of human T cells and chemical hapten exposure. This clonotype has at least ten counts. Time point: patch test 1, 2 weeks after DPC sensitization. Documented treatment: therapeutic diphenylcyclopropenone sensitization with weekly scalp DPC. Every donor had alopecia and was 18 to 70 years old; all were suitable for DPC. The template was total RNA from unfractionated whole blood. TCRdb ran MiXCR on the RACE reads and lists one entry per CDR3 protein. Of roughly 120,000 distinct CDR3 sequences listed, over 10% are singletons. The receptor was derived from a woman in her 50s with alopecia areata. Some clones in this sample may be carry-over from other donors' samples. The sequencing used whole blood, collected in connection with sensitization to the hapten diphenylcyclopropenone (DPC).

CDR3 amino acids: CASSLSRPEGAFF. In nucleotides, the CDR3 is TGTGCCAGCAGTTTATCCAGGCCTGAGGGAGCTTTCTTT. The genes are TRBV28 and TRBJ1-1; D is undetermined. This CDR3 contains 13 residues. Trimming removed 1 base at V and 10 bases at J, with 13 bases between. In germline, CDR1 is MDHEN, CDR2 SYDVKM.